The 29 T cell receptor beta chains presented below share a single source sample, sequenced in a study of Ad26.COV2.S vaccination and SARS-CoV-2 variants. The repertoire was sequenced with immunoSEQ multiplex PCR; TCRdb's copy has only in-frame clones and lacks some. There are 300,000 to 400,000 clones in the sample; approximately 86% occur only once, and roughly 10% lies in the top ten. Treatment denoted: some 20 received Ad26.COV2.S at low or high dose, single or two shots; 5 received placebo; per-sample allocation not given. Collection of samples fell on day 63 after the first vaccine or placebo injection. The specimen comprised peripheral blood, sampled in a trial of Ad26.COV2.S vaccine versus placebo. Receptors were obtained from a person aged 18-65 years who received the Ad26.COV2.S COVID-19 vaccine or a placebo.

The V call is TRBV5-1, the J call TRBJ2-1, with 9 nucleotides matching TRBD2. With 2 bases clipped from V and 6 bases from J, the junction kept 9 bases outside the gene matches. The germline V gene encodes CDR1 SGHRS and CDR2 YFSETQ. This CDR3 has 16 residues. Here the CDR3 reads CASSLLSGRGVNEQFF. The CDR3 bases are TGCGCCAGCAGCTTACTTAGCGGGAGAGGGGTCAATGAGCAGTTCTTC. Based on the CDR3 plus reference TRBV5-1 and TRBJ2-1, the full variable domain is KAGVTQTPRYLIKTRGQQVTLSCSPISGHRSVSWYQQTPGQGLQFLFEYFSETQRNKGNFPGRFSGRQFSNSRSEMNVSTLELGDSALYLCASSLLSGRGVNEQFFGPGTRLTVL.

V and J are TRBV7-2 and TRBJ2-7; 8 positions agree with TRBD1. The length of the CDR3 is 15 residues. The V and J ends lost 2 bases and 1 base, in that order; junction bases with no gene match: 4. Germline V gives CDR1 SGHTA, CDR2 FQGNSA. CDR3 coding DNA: TGTGCCAGCAGCTTAACTACAGGGGGATCCTACGAGCAGTACTTC. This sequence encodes CASSLTTGGSYEQYF.

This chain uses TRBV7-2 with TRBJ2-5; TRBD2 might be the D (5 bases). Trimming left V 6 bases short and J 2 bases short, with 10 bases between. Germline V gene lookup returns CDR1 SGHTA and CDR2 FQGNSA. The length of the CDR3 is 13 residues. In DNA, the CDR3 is TGTGCCAGCAGGTCCGGGGTACAAGAGACCCAGTACTTC. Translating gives CASRSGVQETQYF. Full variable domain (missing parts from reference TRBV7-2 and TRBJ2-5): GAGVSQSPSNKVTEKGKDVELRCDPISGHTALYWYRQSLGQGLEFLIYFQGNSAPDKSGLPSDRFSAERTGGSVSTLTIQRTQQEDSAVYLCASRSGVQETQYFGPGTRLLVL.

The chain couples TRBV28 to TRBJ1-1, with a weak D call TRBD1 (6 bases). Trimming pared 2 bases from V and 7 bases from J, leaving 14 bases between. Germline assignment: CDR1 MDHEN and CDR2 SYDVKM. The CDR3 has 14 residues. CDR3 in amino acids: CASSLDAGANEAFF. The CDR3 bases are TGTGCCAGCAGTTTAGATGCGGGGGCAAATGAAGCTTTCTTT.

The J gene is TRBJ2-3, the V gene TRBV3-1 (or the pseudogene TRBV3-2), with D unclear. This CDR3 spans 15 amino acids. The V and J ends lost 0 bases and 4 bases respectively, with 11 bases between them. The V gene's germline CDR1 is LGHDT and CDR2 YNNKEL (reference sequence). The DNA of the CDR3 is TGTGCCAGCAGCCAAGATCAGCTCATCGCAGATACGCAGTATTTT. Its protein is CASSQDQLIADTQYF.

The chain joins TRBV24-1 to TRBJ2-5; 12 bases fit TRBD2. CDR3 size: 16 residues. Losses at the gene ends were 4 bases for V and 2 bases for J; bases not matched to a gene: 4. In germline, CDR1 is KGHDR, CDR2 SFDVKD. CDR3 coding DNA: TGTGCCACCAGTGACTCTAGCGGGAGGGGGCAAGAGACCCAGTACTTC. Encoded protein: CATSDSSGRGQETQYF.

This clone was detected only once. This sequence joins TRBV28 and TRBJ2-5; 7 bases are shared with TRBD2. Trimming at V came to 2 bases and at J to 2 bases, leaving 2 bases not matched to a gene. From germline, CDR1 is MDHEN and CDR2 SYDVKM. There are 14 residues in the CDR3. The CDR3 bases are TGTGCCAGCAGTTTAGGGGGGGGACAAGAGACCCAGTACTTC. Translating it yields CASSLGGGQETQYF.

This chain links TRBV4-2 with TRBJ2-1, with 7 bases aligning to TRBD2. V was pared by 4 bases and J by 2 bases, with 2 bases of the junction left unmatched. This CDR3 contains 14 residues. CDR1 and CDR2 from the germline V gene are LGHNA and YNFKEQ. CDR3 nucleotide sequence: TGTGCCAGCAGCCGGGAGGGACCCTACAATGAGCAGTTCTTC. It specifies CASSREGPYNEQFF.

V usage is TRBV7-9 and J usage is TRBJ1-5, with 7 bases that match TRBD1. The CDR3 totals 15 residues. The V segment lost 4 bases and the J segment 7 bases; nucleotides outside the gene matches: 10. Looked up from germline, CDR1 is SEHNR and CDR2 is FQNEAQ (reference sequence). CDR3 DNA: TGTGCCAGCAGCTCCTCCGACAGGGCGCACCAGCCCCAGCATTTT. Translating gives CASSSSDRAHQPQHF.

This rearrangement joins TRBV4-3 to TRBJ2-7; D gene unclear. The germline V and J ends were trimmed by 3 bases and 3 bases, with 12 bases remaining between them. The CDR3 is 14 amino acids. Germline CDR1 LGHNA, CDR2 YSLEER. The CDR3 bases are TGCGCCAGCAGCCACTTTCCGAGTGGCTACGAGCAGTACTTC. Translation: CASSHFPSGYEQYF.

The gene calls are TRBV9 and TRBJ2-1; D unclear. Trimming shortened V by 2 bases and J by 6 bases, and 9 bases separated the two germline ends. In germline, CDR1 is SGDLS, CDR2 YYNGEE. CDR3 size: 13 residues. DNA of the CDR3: TGTGCCAGCAGCGTTGACCAGACCAATGAGCAGTTCTTC. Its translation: CASSVDQTNEQFF.

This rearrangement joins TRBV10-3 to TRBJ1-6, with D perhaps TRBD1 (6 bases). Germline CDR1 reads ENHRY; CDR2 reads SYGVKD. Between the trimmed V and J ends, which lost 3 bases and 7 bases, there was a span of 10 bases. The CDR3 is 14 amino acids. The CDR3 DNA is TGTGCCATCAGTGAAACAGGGCTGAATTCACCCCTCCACTTT. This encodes CAISETGLNSPLHF.

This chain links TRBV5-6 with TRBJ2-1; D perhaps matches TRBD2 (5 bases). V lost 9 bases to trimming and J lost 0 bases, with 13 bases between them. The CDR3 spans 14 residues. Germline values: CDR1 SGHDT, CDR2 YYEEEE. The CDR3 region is CATAERSSYNEQFF. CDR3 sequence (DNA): TGTGCCACCGCCGAGCGGAGCTCCTACAATGAGCAGTTCTTC.

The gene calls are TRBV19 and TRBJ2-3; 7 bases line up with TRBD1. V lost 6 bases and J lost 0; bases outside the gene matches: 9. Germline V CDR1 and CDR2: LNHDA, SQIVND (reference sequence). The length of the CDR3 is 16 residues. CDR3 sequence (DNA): TGTGCCAGTAGCTTTGGACAGGCCTCTAGCACAGATACGCAGTATTTT. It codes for CASSFGQASSTDTQYF.

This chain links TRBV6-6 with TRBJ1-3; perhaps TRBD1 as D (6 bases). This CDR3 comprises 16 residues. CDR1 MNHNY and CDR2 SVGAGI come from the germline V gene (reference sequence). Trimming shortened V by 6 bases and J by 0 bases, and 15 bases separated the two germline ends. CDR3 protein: CASRSDRTPSGNTIYF. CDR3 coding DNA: TGTGCCAGCAGGTCAGACAGGACCCCCTCTGGAAACACCATATATTTT.

The CDR3 DNA sequence: TGCGCCAGCAGCTTGGATGGGGATCACGAGCAGTACTTC. Translated: CASSLDGDHEQYF. The chain recombines TRBV5-1 with TRBJ2-7; D gene uncertain. There are 13 residues in the CDR3. Trimming took off 0 bases at V and 5 bases at J, with 9 bases between the two ends. CDR1 is SGHRS, CDR2 YFSETQ, per germline.

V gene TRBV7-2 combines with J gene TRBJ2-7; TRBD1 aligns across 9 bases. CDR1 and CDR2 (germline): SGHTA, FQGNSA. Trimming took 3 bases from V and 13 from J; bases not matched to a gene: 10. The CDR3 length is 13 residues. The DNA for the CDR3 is TGTGCCAGCAGCTTGCGAACCGGGGACAGGGCCTACTTC. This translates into CASSLRTGDRAYF.

CDR3 amino acids: CASSLVLGAGNTEAFF. CDR3 nucleotide sequence: TGTGCCAGCAGCTTAGTGCTGGGGGCGGGGAACACTGAAGCTTTCTTT. The chain is built from TRBV7-2 and TRBJ1-1, with a tentative D call TRBD1 (6 bases). CDR1 is SGHTA, CDR2 FQGNSA, per germline. V was clipped by 1 base and J by 1 base, with 13 bases between them. The CDR3 is 16 amino acids.

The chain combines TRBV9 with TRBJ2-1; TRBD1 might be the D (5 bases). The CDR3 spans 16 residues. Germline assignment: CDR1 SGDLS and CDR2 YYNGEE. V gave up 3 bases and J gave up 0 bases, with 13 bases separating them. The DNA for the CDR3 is TGTGCCAGCAGCGAAACAGGCTCCCCCTCCTACAATGAGCAGTTCTTC. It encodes CASSETGSPSYNEQFF.

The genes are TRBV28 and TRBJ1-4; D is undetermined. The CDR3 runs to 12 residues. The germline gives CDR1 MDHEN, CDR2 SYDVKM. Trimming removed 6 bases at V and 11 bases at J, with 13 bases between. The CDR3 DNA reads TGTGCCAGCAGGGGCAGCCTGGGGAAACTGTTTTTT. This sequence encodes CASRGSLGKLFF. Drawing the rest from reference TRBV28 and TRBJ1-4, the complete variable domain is DVKVTQSSRYLVKRTGEKVFLECVQDMDHENMFWYRQDPGLGLRLIYFSYDVKMKEKGDIPEGYSVSREKKERFSLILESASTNQTSMYLCASRGSLGKLFFGSGTQLSVL.

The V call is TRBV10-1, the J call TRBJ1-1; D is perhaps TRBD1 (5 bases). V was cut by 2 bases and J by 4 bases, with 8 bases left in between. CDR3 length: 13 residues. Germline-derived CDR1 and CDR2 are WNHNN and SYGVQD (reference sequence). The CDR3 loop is CASSEGTGTEAFF. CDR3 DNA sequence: TGCGCCAGCAGTGAGGGGACCGGCACTGAAGCTTTCTTT.

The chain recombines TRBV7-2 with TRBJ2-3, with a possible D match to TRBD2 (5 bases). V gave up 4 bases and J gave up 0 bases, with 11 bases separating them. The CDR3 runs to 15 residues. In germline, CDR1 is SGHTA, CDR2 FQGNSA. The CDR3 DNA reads TGTGCCAGCAGCTCCCGGACTTCTAGCACAGATACGCAGTATTTT. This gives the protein CASSSRTSSTDTQYF.

CDR3 residues: CASSFSGQETQYF. The CDR3 DNA reads TGCGCCAGCAGCTTCTCGGGTCAAGAGACCCAGTACTTC. The rearrangement uses TRBV5-1 and TRBJ2-5; D gene ambiguous. V was trimmed by 2 bases and J by 2 bases, leaving 7 bases between them. Germline-derived CDR1 and CDR2 are SGHRS and YFSETQ. The CDR3 is 13 residues long.

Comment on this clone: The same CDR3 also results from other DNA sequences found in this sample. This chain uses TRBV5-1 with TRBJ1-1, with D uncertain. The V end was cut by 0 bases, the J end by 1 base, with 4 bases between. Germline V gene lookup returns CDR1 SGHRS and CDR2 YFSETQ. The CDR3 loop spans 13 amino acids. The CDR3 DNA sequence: TGCGCCAGCAGCTTGGAAGGGAACACTGAAGCTTTCTTT. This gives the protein CASSLEGNTEAFF.

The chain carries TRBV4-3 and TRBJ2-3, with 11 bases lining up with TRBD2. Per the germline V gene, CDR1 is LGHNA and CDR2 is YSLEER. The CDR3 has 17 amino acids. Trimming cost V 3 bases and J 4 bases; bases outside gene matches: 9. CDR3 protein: CASSQRFQLAGADTQYF. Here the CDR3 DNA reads TGCGCCAGCAGCCAGAGGTTTCAACTAGCGGGAGCAGATACGCAGTATTTT.

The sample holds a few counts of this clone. The CDR3 spells CASSFTGRREYEQYF. In nucleotides, the CDR3 is TGTGCCAGCAGCTTTACGGGCCGGAGGGAGTACGAGCAGTACTTC. V and J are TRBV5-6 and TRBJ2-7; D is possibly TRBD2 (6 bases). This CDR3 region has 15 residues. Germline V gene data show CDR1 as SGHDT and CDR2 as YYEEEE. The V end lost 2 bases, the J end lost 4 bases, and 16 bases lay between the germline ends. Full variable domain (outside the CDR3, taken from reference TRBV5-6 and TRBJ2-7): DAGVTQSPTHLIKTRGQQVTLRCSPKSGHDTVSWYQQALGQGPQFIFQYYEEEERQRGNFPDRFSGHQFPNYSSELNVNALLLGDSALYLCASSFTGRREYEQYFGPGTRLTVT.

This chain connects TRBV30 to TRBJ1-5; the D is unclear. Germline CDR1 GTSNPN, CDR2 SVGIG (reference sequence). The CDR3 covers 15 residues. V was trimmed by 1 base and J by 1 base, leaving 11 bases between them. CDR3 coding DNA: TGTGCCTGGAGTGCGGACGGGTTAAGCAATCAGCCCCAGCATTTT. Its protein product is CAWSADGLSNQPQHF.

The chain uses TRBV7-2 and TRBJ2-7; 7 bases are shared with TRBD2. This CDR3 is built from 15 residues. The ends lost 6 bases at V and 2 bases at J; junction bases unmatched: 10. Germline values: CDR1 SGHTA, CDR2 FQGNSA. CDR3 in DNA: TGTGCCAGCAGTGAGAGAGCGGGGCTGACCTACGAGCAGTACTTC. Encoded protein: CASSERAGLTYEQYF.

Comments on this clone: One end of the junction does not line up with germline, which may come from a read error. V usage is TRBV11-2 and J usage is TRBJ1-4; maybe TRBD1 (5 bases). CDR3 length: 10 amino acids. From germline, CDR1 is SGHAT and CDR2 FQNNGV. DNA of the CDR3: TGTGCCAGCAGCTTAGAAAAAGGGACTTTT. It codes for CASSLEKGTF.